What follows are 9 T cell receptor beta chains derived from one specimen sequenced in a study of blood T cell repertoires in COVID-19. Method: immunoSEQ multiplex PCR; TCRdb's copy keeps in-frame clones and lacks some. In the table there are around 57,000 clones, more than 75% of which are singletons. Specimen: peripheral blood. Receptor source: a man between 50 and 59 years old with active COVID-19.

This clone was recorded once. The chain recombines TRBV5-1 with TRBJ1-6, with 8 positions matching TRBD1. V shed 0 bases, J shed 0 bases, and the junction held 8 bases outside the gene matches. The CDR3 has 19 residues. Germline CDR1 is SGHRS and CDR2 is YFSETQ. The CDR3 DNA is TGCGCCAGCAGCTTGGAGGTACAGGGGGTAAGCTCCTATAATTCACCCCTCCACTTT. Protein: CASSLEVQGVSSYNSPLHF.

This chain uses TRBV11-3 with TRBJ2-7, with 10 bases aligning to TRBD1. The CDR3 consists of 13 residues. V was clipped by 4 bases and J by 5 bases; unmatched bases: 2. Looked up from germline, CDR1 is SGHNT and CDR2 is YENEEA. In nucleotides, the CDR3 is TGTGCCAGCAGCTCCGGGACAGGGGACGAGCAGTACTTC. Translating gives CASSSGTGDEQYF.

J is TRBJ2-2 and V is TRBV27, with TRBD2 identical over 9 bases. This CDR3 has 16 residues. J lost 5 bases, V lost 8 bases, and 12 bases had no gene match. CDR1 MNHEY and CDR2 SMNVEV come from the germline V gene (reference sequence). The CDR3 region has the DNA TGTGCCAGCCATAGGATAGCGGGGGACTATACCGGGGAGCTGTTTTTT. Translation gives CASHRIAGDYTGELFF.

The chain recombines TRBV28 with TRBJ1-2; weak D call: TRBD1 (6 bases). The germline V and J ends were trimmed by 7 bases and 8 bases, with 11 bases remaining between them. The CDR3 is 11 amino acids. Germline loops: CDR1 MDHEN, CDR2 SYDVKM. This chain's CDR3 is CASTLGGGYTF. The CDR3 DNA follows: TGTGCCAGCACCCTTGGGGGCGGCTACACCTTC.

V is TRBV27 and J is TRBJ2-7; D unclear. There are 14 residues in the CDR3. V was pared by 5 bases and J by 3 bases, with 14 bases between. Germline V gene data show CDR1 as MNHEY and CDR2 as SMNVEV (reference sequence). CDR3: CASSIKPLNYEQYF. The CDR3 coding sequence is TGTGCCAGCAGTATTAAGCCCCTAAACTACGAGCAGTACTTC.

This clone appeared a single time. The genes are TRBV7-2 and TRBJ2-1, with 7 bases that match TRBD2. Germline V lookup: CDR1 SGHTA, CDR2 FQGNSA. J lost 4 bases, V lost 3 bases, and 6 bases had no gene match. This CDR3 comprises 15 residues. The CDR3 protein is CASSLSLAAYNEQFF. DNA of the CDR3: TGTGCCAGCAGCTTGAGTCTAGCGGCATACAATGAGCAGTTCTTC.

The rearrangement joins TRBV10-2 to TRBJ2-7; 7 nucleotides agree with TRBD1. CDR1 is WSHSY and CDR2 is SAAADI in the germline V gene. The CDR3 loop spans 12 amino acids. The ends lost 4 bases at V and 3 bases at J; junction bases unmatched: 0. DNA of the CDR3: TGCGCCAGCAGTGGACAGGGCTACGAGCAGTACTTC. It encodes CASSGQGYEQYF.

This clone was seen once. The chain is built from TRBV11-1 and TRBJ2-5, with a tentative D call TRBD1 (5 bases). The CDR3 has 13 amino acids. CDR1 and CDR2 from the germline V gene are SGHAT and FQDESV (reference sequence). The ends were cut back, 5 bases at V and 2 bases at J, with 9 bases in the middle. In nucleotides, the CDR3 is TGTGCCAGCAGCCAAAACAGGCAAGAGACCCAGTACTTC. Translating it yields CASSQNRQETQYF.

The gene calls are TRBV5-6 and TRBJ1-2, with 10 bases lining up with TRBD1. After removal of 2 bases from V and 5 bases from J, the junction contained 9 bases not matched to a gene. Germline V gene sequence: CDR1 SGHDT, CDR2 YYEEEE. The CDR3 loop spans 16 amino acids. The CDR3 region has the DNA TGTGCCAGCAGCTTACCGGGACAGGGGACTGCTTATGGCTACACCTTC. Its translation is CASSLPGQGTAYGYTF.